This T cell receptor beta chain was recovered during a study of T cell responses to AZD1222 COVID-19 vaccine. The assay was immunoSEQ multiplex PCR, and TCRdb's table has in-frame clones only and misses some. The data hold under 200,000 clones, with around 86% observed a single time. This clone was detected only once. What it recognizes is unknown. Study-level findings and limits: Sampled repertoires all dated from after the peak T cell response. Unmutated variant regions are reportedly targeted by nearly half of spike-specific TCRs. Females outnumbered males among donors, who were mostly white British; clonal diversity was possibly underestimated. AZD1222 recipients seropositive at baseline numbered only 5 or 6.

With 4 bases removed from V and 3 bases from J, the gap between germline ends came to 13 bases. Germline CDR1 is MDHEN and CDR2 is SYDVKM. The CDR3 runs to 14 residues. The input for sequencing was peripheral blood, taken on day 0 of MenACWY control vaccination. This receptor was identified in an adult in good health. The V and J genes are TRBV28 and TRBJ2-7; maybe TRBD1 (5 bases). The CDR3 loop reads CASSSTTANYEQYF. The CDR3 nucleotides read TGTGCCAGCAGTTCGACGACAGCAAACTACGAGCAGTACTTC.